The 10 T cell receptor beta chains listed next were all sequenced from one sample in a study of blood T cell repertoires in COVID-19. TCRdb keeps only in-frame clones here, not all; method: immunoSEQ multiplex PCR. The table records fewer than 90,000 clones, about 80% of them present only once. Sequencing used peripheral blood. The source is a human donor in a cohort sampled during active COVID-19.

The rearrangement joins TRBV20-1 to TRBJ2-7; 7 positions agree with TRBD2. This CDR3 region has 11 residues. Germline V gene lookup returns CDR1 DFQATT and CDR2 SNEGSKA (reference sequence). The CDR3 sequence is CRLGGNYEQYF. The CDR3 region has the DNA TGCAGGCTGGGGGGGAACTACGAGCAGTACTTC.

This clone was observed a single time. The rearrangement links TRBV6-5 to TRBJ2-3, with a possible D match to TRBD1 (5 bases). CDR1 is MNHEY, CDR2 SVGAGI, per germline. This CDR3 is built from 15 residues. Trimming removed 6 bases at V and 1 base at J, with 14 bases between. In nucleotides, the CDR3 is TGTGCCAGCAGCCGACAGCCGCTCGGCACAGATACGCAGTATTTT. It codes for CASSRQPLGTDTQYF.

This clone has a handful of counts. V usage is TRBV10-2 and J usage is TRBJ2-1; perhaps TRBD1 as D (6 bases). The V gene's germline CDR1 is WSHSY and CDR2 SAAADI. The CDR3 is made up of 12 amino acids. V lost 2 bases and J lost 15, with 14 bases in between. CDR3 region: CASSEVQGMPFF. The CDR3 nucleotides read TGCGCCAGCAGTGAGGTCCAGGGGATGCCGTTCTTC.

In this sample, this clone turned up once. The CDR3 DNA sequence: TGTGCCAGCAGCTATCGAACAAACTATGGCTACACCTTC. Protein product: CASSYRTNYGYTF. The genes are TRBV7-9 and TRBJ1-2; D unclear. The germline V gene has CDR1 SEHNR and CDR2 FQNEAQ (reference sequence). CDR3 length: 13 residues. The ends were cut back, 4 bases at V and 2 bases at J, with 8 bases in the middle.

The chain links TRBV2 to TRBJ2-3; D may be TRBD2 (5 bases). Trimming pared 6 bases from V and 4 bases from J, leaving 14 bases between. This CDR3 contains 14 residues. CDR1 is SNHLY and CDR2 is FYNNEI in the germline V gene. CDR3 amino acids: CASSELQRADTQYF. The CDR3 DNA reads as TGTGCCAGCAGCGAACTCCAGAGGGCAGATACGCAGTATTTT.

This clone was counted a few times. The genes are TRBV10-1 and TRBJ1-2; 9 nucleotides agree with TRBD1. The germline V gene has CDR1 WNHNN and CDR2 SYGVQD (reference sequence). The junction had 11 bases not matched to a gene; V was cut back by 2 bases and J by 4 bases. The CDR3 sequence is 17 residues long. CDR3 bases: TGCGCCAGCAGTGAGCCCAGTACAGGGGGCACGCTCTATGGCTACACCTTC. This encodes CASSEPSTGGTLYGYTF.

In its sample, this clone was seen once. V usage is TRBV2 and J usage is TRBJ2-7; TRBD1 matches 10 bases. The germline gives CDR1 SNHLY, CDR2 FYNNEI. Germline trimming cut 6 bases from V and 7 bases from J; bases unmatched to any gene: 6. The CDR3 runs 13 residues. DNA of the CDR3: TGTGCCAGCAGGATTGACAGGGGGCGGGAGCAGTACTTC. Protein sequence: CASRIDRGREQYF.

This clone has just one count. V is TRBV5-1 and J is TRBJ2-4; unclear D gene. Germline V gene data show CDR1 as SGHRS and CDR2 as YFSETQ. This CDR3 comprises 15 residues. The V gene lost 1 base and the J gene lost 8 bases, with 16 bases spanning the gap. This CDR3 reads CASSLQPTRQDIQYF. The CDR3 nucleotides are TGCGCCAGCAGCTTGCAACCAACCCGCCAGGACATTCAGTACTTC.

The chain links TRBV5-1 to TRBJ2-7; a possible D gene is TRBD2 (5 bases). The germline V gene encodes CDR1 SGHRS and CDR2 YFSETQ. Deletions cut 2 bases from V and 7 bases from J, with 10 bases between. The CDR3 has 12 residues. The CDR3 sequence is CASSFGTGEQYF. CDR3 nucleotides: TGCGCCAGCAGCTTCGGCACGGGGGAGCAGTACTTC.

This chain uses TRBV18 with TRBJ2-7; TRBD2 might be the D (5 bases). The V end was cut by 6 bases, the J end by 0 bases, with 15 bases between. Germline loops: CDR1 KGHSH, CDR2 LQKENI. The CDR3 spans 15 residues. This chain's CDR3 is CASSLTGVRSYEQYF. The CDR3, as DNA: TGTGCCAGCTCCCTCACCGGGGTCCGCTCCTACGAGCAGTACTTC. The full variable domain, rest sourced from reference TRBV18 and TRBJ2-7, is NAGVMQNPRHLVRRRGQEARLRCSPMKGHSHVYWYRQLPEEGLKFMVYLQKENIIDESGMPKERFSAEFPKEGPSILRIQQVVRGDSAAYFCASSLTGVRSYEQYFGPGTRLTVT.